This entry features one T cell receptor beta chain sequence. The sample is drawn from a study of blood T cell repertoires in COVID-19. As handled by the study authors: By means of reference gene primer amplification, nucleated cell counts were estimated. Profiling relied on immunoSEQ multiplex PCR, and the TCRdb table lists in-frame clones only, not all of them. The V and J calls and clone size come from that table; D and trimming were worked out from the DNA. The table has around 160,000 clones, 89% seen once. The specimen sequenced was peripheral blood. The receptor was derived from a man aged 55 to 70 with acute or convalescent COVID-19.

CDR3 nucleotide sequence: TGTGCCAGCAGCCAAGGCCGGGGGGGCCTTATGGGCTACACCTTC. Protein: CASSQGRGGLMGYTF. The chain recombines TRBV14 with TRBJ1-2; possibly TRBD1 for D (6 bases). Germline V gene data show CDR1 as SGHDN and CDR2 as FVKESK. This CDR3 is 15 amino acids long. Trimming left V 1 base short and J 8 bases short, with 17 bases between.